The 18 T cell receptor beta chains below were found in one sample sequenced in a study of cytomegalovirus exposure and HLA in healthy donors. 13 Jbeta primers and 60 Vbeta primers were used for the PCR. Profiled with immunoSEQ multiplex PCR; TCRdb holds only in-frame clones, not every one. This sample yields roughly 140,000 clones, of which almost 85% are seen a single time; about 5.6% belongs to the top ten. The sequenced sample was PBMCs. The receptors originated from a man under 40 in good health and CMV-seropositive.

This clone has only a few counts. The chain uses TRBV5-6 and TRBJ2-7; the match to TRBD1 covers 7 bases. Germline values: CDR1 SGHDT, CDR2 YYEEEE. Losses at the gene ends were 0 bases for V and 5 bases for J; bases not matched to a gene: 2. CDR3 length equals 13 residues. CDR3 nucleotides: TGTGCCAGCAGCTTGGACAGGGGCGACGAGCAGTACTTC. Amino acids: CASSLDRGDEQYF.

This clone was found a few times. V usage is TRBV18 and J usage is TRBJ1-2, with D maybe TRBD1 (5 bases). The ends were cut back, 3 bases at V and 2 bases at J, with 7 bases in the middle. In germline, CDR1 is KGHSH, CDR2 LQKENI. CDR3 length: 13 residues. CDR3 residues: CASSPGGNYGYTF. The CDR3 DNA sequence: TGTGCCAGCTCACCTGGGGGGAACTATGGCTACACCTTC.

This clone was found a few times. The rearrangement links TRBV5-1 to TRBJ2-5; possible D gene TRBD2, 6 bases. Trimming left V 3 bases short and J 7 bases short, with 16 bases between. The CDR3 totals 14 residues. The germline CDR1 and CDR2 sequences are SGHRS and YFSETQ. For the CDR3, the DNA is TGCGCCAGCAGCTACGGGACTTCCCTATGGACCCAGTACTTC. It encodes CASSYGTSLWTQYF.

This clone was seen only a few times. The DNA for the CDR3 is TGTGCCAGCAGCTTAGTCCGCTTGCAGGGGGCGATCACTGGAAACACCATATATTTT. It yields the protein CASSLVRLQGAITGNTIYF. J is TRBJ1-3 and V is TRBV7-9; 8 bases align to TRBD1. Trimming removed 1 base from V and 2 bases from J; junction bases left unmatched: 13. Germline CDR1 and CDR2: SEHNR and FQNEAQ (reference sequence). There are 19 residues in the CDR3.

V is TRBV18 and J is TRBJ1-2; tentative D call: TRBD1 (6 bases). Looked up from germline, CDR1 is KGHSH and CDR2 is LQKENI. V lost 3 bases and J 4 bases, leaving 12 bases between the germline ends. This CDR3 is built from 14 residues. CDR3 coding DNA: TGTGCCAGCTCACCCAGGGGCGAACCCTATGGCTACACCTTC. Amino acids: CASSPRGEPYGYTF.

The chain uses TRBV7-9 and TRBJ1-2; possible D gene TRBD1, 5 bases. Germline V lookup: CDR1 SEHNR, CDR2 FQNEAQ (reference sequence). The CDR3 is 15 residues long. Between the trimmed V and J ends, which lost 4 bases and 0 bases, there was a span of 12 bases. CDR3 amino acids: CASSWGPGTNYGYTF. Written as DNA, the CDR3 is TGTGCCAGCAGCTGGGGCCCGGGCACTAACTATGGCTACACCTTC.

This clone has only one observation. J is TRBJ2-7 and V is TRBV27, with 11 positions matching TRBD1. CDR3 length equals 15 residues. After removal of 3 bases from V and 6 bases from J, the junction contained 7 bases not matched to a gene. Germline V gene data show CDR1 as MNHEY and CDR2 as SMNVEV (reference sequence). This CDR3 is CASSFTGQGDGEQYF. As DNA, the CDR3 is TGTGCCAGCAGTTTCACGGGACAGGGGGATGGCGAGCAGTACTTC.

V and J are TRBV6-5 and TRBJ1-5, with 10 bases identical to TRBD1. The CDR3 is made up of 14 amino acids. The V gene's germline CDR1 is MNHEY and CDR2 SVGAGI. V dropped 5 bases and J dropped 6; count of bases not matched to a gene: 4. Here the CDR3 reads CASSKDRGGQPQHF. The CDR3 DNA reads TGTGCCAGCAGTAAGGACAGGGGGGGTCAGCCCCAGCATTTT.

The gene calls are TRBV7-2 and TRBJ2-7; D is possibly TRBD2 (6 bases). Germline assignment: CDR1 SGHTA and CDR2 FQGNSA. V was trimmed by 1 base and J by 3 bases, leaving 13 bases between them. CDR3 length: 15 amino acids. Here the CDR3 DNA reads TGTGCCAGCAGCTTAGATGCCGGGGGAGGCTACGAGCAGTACTTC. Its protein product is CASSLDAGGGYEQYF.

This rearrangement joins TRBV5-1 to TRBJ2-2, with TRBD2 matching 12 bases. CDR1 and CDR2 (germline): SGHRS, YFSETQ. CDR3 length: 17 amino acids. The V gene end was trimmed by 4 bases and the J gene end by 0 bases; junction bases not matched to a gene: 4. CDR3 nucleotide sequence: TGCGCCAGCAGCCTGACTAGCGGGAGTGCGAACACCGGGGAGCTGTTTTTT. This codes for CASSLTSGSANTGELFF.

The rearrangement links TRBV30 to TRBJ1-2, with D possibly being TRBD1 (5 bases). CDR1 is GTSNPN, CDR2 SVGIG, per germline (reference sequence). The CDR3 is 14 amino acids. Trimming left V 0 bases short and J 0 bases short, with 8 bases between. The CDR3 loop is CAWSVGHPNYGYTF. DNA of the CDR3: TGTGCCTGGAGTGTAGGACATCCTAACTATGGCTACACCTTC.

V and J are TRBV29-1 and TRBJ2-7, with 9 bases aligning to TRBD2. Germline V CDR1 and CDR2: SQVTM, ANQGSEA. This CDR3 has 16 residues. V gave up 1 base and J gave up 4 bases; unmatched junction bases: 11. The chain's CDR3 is CSVEAGVSSGRYEQYF. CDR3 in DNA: TGCAGCGTTGAAGCGGGTGTGTCCAGCGGGAGGTACGAGCAGTACTTC.

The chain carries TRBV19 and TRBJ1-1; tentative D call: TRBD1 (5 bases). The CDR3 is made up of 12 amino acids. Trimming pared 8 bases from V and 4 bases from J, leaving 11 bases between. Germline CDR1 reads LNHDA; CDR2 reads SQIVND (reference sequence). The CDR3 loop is CASRQGRTEAFF. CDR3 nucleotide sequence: TGTGCCAGTCGCCAGGGCCGCACTGAAGCTTTCTTT.

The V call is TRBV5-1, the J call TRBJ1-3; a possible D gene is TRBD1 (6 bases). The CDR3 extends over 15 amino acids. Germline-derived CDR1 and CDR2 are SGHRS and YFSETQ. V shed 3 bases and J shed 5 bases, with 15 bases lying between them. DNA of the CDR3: TGCGCCAGCAGCTCCACCCCAGGGGAGAGAAACACCATATATTTT. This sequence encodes CASSSTPGERNTIYF.

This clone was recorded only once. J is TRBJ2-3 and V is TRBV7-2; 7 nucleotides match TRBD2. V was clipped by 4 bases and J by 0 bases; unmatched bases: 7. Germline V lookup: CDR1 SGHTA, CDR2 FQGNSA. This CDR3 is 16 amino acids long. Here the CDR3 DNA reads TGTGCCAGCAGCTCCCGTAGCGGGTTTAGCACAGATACGCAGTATTTT. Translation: CASSSRSGFSTDTQYF. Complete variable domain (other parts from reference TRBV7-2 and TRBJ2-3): GAGVSQSPSNKVTEKGKDVELRCDPISGHTALYWYRQSLGQGLEFLIYFQGNSAPDKSGLPSDRFSAERTGGSVSTLTIQRTQQEDSAVYLCASSSRSGFSTDTQYFGPGTRLTVL.

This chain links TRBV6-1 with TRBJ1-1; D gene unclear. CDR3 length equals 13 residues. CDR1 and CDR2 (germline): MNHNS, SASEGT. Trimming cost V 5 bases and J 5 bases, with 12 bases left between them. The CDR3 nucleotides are TGTGCCAGCAGTTATGCTGAGGGTACTGAAGCTTTCTTT. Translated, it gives CASSYAEGTEAFF.

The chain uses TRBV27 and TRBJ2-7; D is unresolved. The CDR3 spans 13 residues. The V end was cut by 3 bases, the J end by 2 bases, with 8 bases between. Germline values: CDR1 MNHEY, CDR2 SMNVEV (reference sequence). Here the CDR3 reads CASSLARPYEQYF. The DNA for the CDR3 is TGTGCCAGCAGTTTGGCCCGTCCCTACGAGCAGTACTTC.

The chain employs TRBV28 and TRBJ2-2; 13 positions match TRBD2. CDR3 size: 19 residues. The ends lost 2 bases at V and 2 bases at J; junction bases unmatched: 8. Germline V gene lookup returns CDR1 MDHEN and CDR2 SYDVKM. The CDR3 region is CASSLAGLAGDGNTGELFF. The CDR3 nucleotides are TGTGCCAGCAGTTTAGCCGGACTAGCGGGAGATGGTAACACCGGGGAGCTGTTTTTT.